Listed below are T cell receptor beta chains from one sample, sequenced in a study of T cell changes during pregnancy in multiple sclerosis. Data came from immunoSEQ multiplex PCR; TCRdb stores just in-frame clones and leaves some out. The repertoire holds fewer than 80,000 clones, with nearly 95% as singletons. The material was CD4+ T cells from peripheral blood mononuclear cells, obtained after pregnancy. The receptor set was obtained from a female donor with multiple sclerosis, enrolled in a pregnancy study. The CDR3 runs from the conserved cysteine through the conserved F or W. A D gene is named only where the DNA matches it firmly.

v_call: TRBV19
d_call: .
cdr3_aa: CATRRERKNTEAFF

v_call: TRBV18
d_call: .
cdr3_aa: CASSPIDSSYEQYF

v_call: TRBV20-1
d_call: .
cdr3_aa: CSAGEGRIAFF

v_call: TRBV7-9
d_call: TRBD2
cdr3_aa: CASSLAHLAGSYNEQFF

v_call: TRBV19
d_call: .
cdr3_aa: CASSPAGLGIYGYTF

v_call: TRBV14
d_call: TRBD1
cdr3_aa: CASSLTGQGANNEQFF

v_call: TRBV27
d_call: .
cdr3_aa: CASRRGTSSSYEQYF

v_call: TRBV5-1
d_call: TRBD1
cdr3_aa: CASSLRQGGHGYTF

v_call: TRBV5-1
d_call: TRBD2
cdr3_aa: CASSLGTSGRLGTDTQYF

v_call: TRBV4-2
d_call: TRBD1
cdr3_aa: CASSQVPGQGVLNSPLHF

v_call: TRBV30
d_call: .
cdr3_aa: CAWGSGSYEQYF

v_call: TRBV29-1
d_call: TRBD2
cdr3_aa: CSVGGLAGVGEQYF

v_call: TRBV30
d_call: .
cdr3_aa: CAWNGGDGYTF

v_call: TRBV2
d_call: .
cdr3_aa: CASSESREVEAFF

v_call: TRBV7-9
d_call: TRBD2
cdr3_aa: CASSLETSGHYNEQFF

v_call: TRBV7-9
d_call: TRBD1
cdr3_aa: CASSSTGGFGAFF

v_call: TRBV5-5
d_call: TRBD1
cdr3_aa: CASSIIQKPTGKYAYEQYF

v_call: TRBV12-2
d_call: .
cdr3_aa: CASRSPAAEDTDTQYF

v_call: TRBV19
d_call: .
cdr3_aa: CASSISGRTEAFF

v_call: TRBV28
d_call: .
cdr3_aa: CASSFLTSTYGYTF

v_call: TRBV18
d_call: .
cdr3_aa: CASSPGGSGQPQHF

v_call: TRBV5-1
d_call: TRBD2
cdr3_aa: CASSGGLAGAEQYF

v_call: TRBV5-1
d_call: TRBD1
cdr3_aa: CASSLTGQGTAYEQYF

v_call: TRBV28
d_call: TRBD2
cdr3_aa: CASNRGRYEQYF

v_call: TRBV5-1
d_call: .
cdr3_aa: CASSSGAAGIKETQYF

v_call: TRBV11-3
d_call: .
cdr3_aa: CASSLGRGWDTQYF

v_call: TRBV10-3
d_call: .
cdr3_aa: CAAAGVDTQYF

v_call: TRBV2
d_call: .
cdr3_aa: CASSELGHRSGNTIYF

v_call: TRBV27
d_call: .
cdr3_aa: CASSGGGWSDTQYF

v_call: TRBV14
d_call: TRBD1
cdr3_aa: CASSQGGQFNEKLFF

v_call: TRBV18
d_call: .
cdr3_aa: CASSPRGLVVDTQYF

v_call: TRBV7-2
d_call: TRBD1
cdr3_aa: CASTPQLQDRVRENTEAFF

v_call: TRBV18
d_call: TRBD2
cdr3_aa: CASSFSTSGRETQYF

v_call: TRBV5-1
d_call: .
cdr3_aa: CASSFRGSHEQYF

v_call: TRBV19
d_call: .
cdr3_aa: CASSMGQGRAFF

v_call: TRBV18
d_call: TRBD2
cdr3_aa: CASSPLGGGVTDTQYF

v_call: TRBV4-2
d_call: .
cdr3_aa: CASSQGAVGQNTGELFF

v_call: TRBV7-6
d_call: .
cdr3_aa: CASSARRGGDNEQFF

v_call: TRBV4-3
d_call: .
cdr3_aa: CASSQDRGGDSYEQYF

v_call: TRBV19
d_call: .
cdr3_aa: CASSIQRARGYEQYF

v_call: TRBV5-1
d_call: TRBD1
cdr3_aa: CASSLKGQASSYEQYF

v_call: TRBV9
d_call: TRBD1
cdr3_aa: CASSSRDRGAETQYF

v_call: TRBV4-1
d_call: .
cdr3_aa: CASSQAGSGRYF

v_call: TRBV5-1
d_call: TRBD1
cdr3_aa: CASSLATQGAAGELFF

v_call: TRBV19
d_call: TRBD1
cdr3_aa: CASSRDRDRPYNEQFF

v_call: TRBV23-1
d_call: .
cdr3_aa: CASSPTRENTEAFF

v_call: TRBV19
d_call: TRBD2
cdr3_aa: CASSRTSGSPTYNEQFF

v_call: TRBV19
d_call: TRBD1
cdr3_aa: CASSIGSTGRKETQYF

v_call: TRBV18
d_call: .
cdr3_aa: CASSPGGAQYNEQFF

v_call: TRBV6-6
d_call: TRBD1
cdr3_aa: CASRQGAGYGYTF

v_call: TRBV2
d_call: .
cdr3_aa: CASSKREGELFF

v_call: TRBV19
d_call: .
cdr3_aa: CASSITTGPNTEAFF

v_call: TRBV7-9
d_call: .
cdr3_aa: CASSLEGGLEKLFF

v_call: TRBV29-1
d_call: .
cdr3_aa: CSVEVVGSGEKLFF

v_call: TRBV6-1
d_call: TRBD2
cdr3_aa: CASSATSGRAATQYF